This TCR beta chain was identified in a study of regulatory T cells in long-lasting Graves disease. The wider study: Antithyroid drugs had been taken by newly diagnosed Graves' patients for under 3 months.

This clonotype was detected only a few times. Its antigen is unknown. CDR1 and CDR2 (germline): SGHDN, FVKESK. The CDR3 covers 14 residues. V shed 2 bases, J shed 4 bases, and the junction held 3 bases outside the gene matches. Study results and limitations: Persistent patients had more shared public clonotypes (around 2,700) than new patients (approximately 920). Favoring TRBV28, TRBJ1-2 and TRBJ2-5 was a feature seen in persistent disease.

To make TCR beta libraries, researchers used iRepertoire HTBI primers and Arm-PCR of CDR3 regions. From the multiplex PCR reads, TCRdb called clonotypes with MiXCR, one entry per CDR3 protein. The profile shows more than 450,000 distinct CDR3 sequences, 15% to 20% of them singletons. As for time point: newly diagnosed GD, antithyroid drugs for less than 3 months. The TCR library was prepared using RNA isolated from PBMCs. These same data were also listed under a study on T cells in Graves' hyperthyroidism and ophthalmopathy.

The sample consisted of peripheral blood mononuclear cells (PBMCs), taken at new diagnosis, from a patient treated with antithyroid drugs. The TCR comes from a man aged 40-50 years with Graves disease. The chain carries TRBV14 and TRBJ2-5, with 8 bases lining up with TRBD1. CDR3 sequence: CASSQNRGLETQYF. The CDR3 bases are TGTGCCAGCAGCCAAAACAGGGGGTTAGAGACCCAGTACTTC.